Listed below are T cell receptor beta chains from one sample, sequenced in a study of cytomegalovirus exposure and HLA in healthy donors. Sequencing used immunoSEQ multiplex PCR; TCRdb keeps in-frame clones, though not all of them. Of over 75,000 clones listed, roughly 79% are singletons. Material: PBMCs. Receptor source: a female donor in good health and CMV-seronegative. Both conserved end residues are part of each CDR3. The D gene is left open where the match is weak. Size is omitted from some rows. Given values are once, few, many or a class for expanded clones.

clone_size: once
cdr3_length: 14
d_call: -
j_call: TRBJ1-1
v_call: TRBV25-1
cdr3_nt: TGTGCCAGCAGTGGCTGGACAGCTGACACTGAAGCTTTCTTT
cdr3_aa: CASSGWTADTEAFF

clone_size: -
cdr3_length: 13
d_call: -
j_call: TRBJ1-1
v_call: TRBV28
cdr3_nt: TGTGCCAGCAGTTTGGAGGCGGCATATGAAGCTTTCTTT
cdr3_aa: CASSLEAAYEAFF

clone_size: -
cdr3_length: 14
d_call: -
j_call: TRBJ1-5
v_call: TRBV28
cdr3_nt: TGTGCCAGCAGTTCCCAGGGGTACAATCAGCCCCAGCATTTT
cdr3_aa: CASSSQGYNQPQHF

clone_size: -
cdr3_length: 11
d_call: -
j_call: TRBJ1-1
v_call: TRBV4-2
cdr3_nt: TGTGCCAGCAGCCAAGGGAGTGAAGCTTTCTTT
cdr3_aa: CASSQGSEAFF

clone_size: -
cdr3_length: 17
d_call: TRBD1
j_call: TRBJ1-5
v_call: TRBV19
cdr3_nt: TGTGCCAGTAGTATTGATGGGACAGTTATCTTTAATCAGCCCCAGCATTTT
cdr3_aa: CASSIDGTVIFNQPQHF

clone_size: -
cdr3_length: 15
d_call: TRBD1
j_call: TRBJ2-3
v_call: TRBV13
cdr3_nt: TGTGCCAGCAGCTTAGGCCAGGGGGCAGGAGATACGCAGTATTTT
cdr3_aa: CASSLGQGAGDTQYF

clone_size: -
cdr3_length: 12
d_call: -
j_call: TRBJ2-5
v_call: TRBV13
cdr3_nt: TGTGCCAGCAGCTCCCCCGGGGAGACCCAGTACTTC
cdr3_aa: CASSSPGETQYF

clone_size: once
cdr3_length: 14
d_call: TRBD1
j_call: TRBJ2-3
v_call: TRBV19
cdr3_nt: TGTGCCAGTAGTTTGGACAGGGGGACAGATACGCAGTATTTT
cdr3_aa: CASSLDRGTDTQYF

clone_size: few
cdr3_length: 13
d_call: -
j_call: TRBJ2-3
v_call: TRBV5-1
cdr3_nt: TGCGCCAGCAGCTTGCTCCGCACAGATACGCAGTATTTT
cdr3_aa: CASSLLRTDTQYF

clone_size: -
cdr3_length: 14
d_call: -
j_call: TRBJ2-3
v_call: TRBV9
cdr3_nt: TGTGCCAGCAGCCCCCCGGGGTGGGCAGATACGCAGTATTTT
cdr3_aa: CASSPPGWADTQYF

clone_size: -
cdr3_length: 14
d_call: -
j_call: TRBJ1-6
v_call: TRBV6-5
cdr3_nt: TGTGCCAGCAGTTTAAACAGGGAGAATTCACCCCTCCACTTT
cdr3_aa: CASSLNRENSPLHF

clone_size: once
cdr3_length: 14
d_call: TRBD1
j_call: TRBJ2-5
v_call: TRBV28
cdr3_nt: TGTGCCAGCAGATCCCGACAGGGTTACAAGACCCAGTACTTC
cdr3_aa: CASRSRQGYKTQYF

clone_size: -
cdr3_length: 15
d_call: -
j_call: TRBJ1-2
v_call: TRBV28
cdr3_nt: TGTGCCAGCAGTTCTGGGACATTTTTTAACTATGGCTACACCTTC
cdr3_aa: CASSSGTFFNYGYTF

clone_size: -
cdr3_length: 12
d_call: -
j_call: TRBJ1-1
v_call: TRBV19
cdr3_nt: TGTGCCGCTAGGAGGAAGAACACTGAAGCTTTCTTT
cdr3_aa: CAARRKNTEAFF

clone_size: -
cdr3_length: 14
d_call: -
j_call: TRBJ2-3
v_call: TRBV7-2
cdr3_nt: TGTGCCAGCAGCTTACGACCCGGGTGGGATACGCAGTATTTT
cdr3_aa: CASSLRPGWDTQYF

clone_size: few
cdr3_length: 12
d_call: -
j_call: TRBJ1-2
v_call: TRBV6-1
cdr3_nt: TGTGCCAGCAGTGAAAGAGAGTTCGGCTACACCTTC
cdr3_aa: CASSEREFGYTF

clone_size: once
cdr3_length: 13
d_call: -
j_call: TRBJ2-1
v_call: TRBV9
cdr3_nt: TGTGCCAGCAGCGTAGGGGCACACAATGAGCAGTTCTTC
cdr3_aa: CASSVGAHNEQFF

clone_size: once
cdr3_length: 13
d_call: -
j_call: TRBJ1-1
v_call: TRBV5-8
cdr3_nt: TGTGCCAGCAGCTTGTTACAGGACACTGAAGCTTTCTTT
cdr3_aa: CASSLLQDTEAFF

clone_size: once
cdr3_length: 16
d_call: -
j_call: TRBJ2-7
v_call: TRBV5-4
cdr3_nt: TGTGCCAGCAGCTCTAGCAACAGGGTTGGGGGATACGAGCAGTACTTC
cdr3_aa: CASSSSNRVGGYEQYF

clone_size: once
cdr3_length: 17
d_call: -
j_call: TRBJ2-6
v_call: TRBV7-2
cdr3_nt: TGTGCCAGCAGACAAAGGGGGTTTGGCTCCGGGGCCAACGTCCTGACTTTC
cdr3_aa: CASRQRGFGSGANVLTF

clone_size: -
cdr3_length: 12
d_call: -
j_call: TRBJ2-5
v_call: TRBV28
cdr3_nt: TGTGCCAGCTTGGCTAGTAAAGAGACCCAGTACTTC
cdr3_aa: CASLASKETQYF

clone_size: -
cdr3_length: 17
d_call: -
j_call: TRBJ2-5
v_call: TRBV4-2
cdr3_nt: TGTGCCAGCAGCCAAGATTGGTCGGTGGGAGGCACAGAGACCCAGTACTTC
cdr3_aa: CASSQDWSVGGTETQYF

clone_size: -
cdr3_length: 14
d_call: TRBD1
j_call: TRBJ1-1
v_call: TRBV2
cdr3_nt: TGTGCCAGCAGTAGCCAGGGGGGTCTCACTGAAGCTTTCTTT
cdr3_aa: CASSSQGGLTEAFF

clone_size: -
cdr3_length: 16
d_call: -
j_call: TRBJ1-5
v_call: TRBV4-2
cdr3_nt: TGTGCCAGCAGCCAAGGTATGACGGGGAGCAATCAGCCCCAGCATTTT
cdr3_aa: CASSQGMTGSNQPQHF

clone_size: -
cdr3_length: 15
d_call: TRBD1
j_call: TRBJ1-1
v_call: TRBV6-1
cdr3_nt: TGTGCCAGCAGTTTGACAGGGGATCGCGGCACTGAAGCTTTCTTT
cdr3_aa: CASSLTGDRGTEAFF

clone_size: -
cdr3_length: 16
d_call: TRBD2
j_call: TRBJ2-1
v_call: TRBV5-1
cdr3_nt: TGCGCCAGCAGCCCGGCCGGGACTAAGGAGTGGTGGGAGCAGTTCTTC
cdr3_aa: CASSPAGTKEWWEQFF

clone_size: -
cdr3_length: 17
d_call: -
j_call: TRBJ2-7
v_call: TRBV28
cdr3_nt: TGTGCCAGCAGTTTAATCTCGGCGGGGACCAGCTCCTACGAGCAGTACTTC
cdr3_aa: CASSLISAGTSSYEQYF

clone_size: few
cdr3_length: 16
d_call: TRBD2
j_call: TRBJ2-1
v_call: TRBV11-2
cdr3_nt: TGTGCCAGCAGCTGGGACCAGCGGGAACATTTCGATGAGCAGTTCTTC
cdr3_aa: CASSWDQREHFDEQFF

clone_size: -
cdr3_length: 11
d_call: -
j_call: TRBJ1-2
v_call: TRBV7-2
cdr3_nt: TGTGCCAGCAGCCCACAGGAAGGCTACACCTTC
cdr3_aa: CASSPQEGYTF

clone_size: -
cdr3_length: 15
d_call: -
j_call: TRBJ1-2
v_call: TRBV4-2
cdr3_nt: TGTGCCAGCAGCCAAGTGGGGCAGCCGCTCTATGGCTACACCTTC
cdr3_aa: CASSQVGQPLYGYTF

clone_size: -
cdr3_length: 17
d_call: TRBD2
j_call: TRBJ2-3
v_call: TRBV10-3
cdr3_nt: TGTGCCATCAGTGAGTCGGGGAGCGGGAGTGTCACAGATACGCAGTATTTT
cdr3_aa: CAISESGSGSVTDTQYF

clone_size: once
cdr3_length: 15
d_call: TRBD1
j_call: TRBJ2-7
v_call: TRBV6-1
cdr3_nt: TGTGCCAGCAGCGGCCCGGGACAGGGAGGCTACGAGCAGTACTTC
cdr3_aa: CASSGPGQGGYEQYF

clone_size: -
cdr3_length: 16
d_call: TRBD2
j_call: TRBJ2-1
v_call: TRBV13
cdr3_nt: TGTGCCAGCAGCTTGGAGGGGACTAGCGGGAACAATGAGCAGTTCTTC
cdr3_aa: CASSLEGTSGNNEQFF

clone_size: -
cdr3_length: 16
d_call: TRBD1
j_call: TRBJ1-4
v_call: TRBV7-8
cdr3_nt: TGTGCCAGCAGCTTAAGCTCCCAGGGGGGCAGGGAAAAACTGTTTTTT
cdr3_aa: CASSLSSQGGREKLFF

clone_size: -
cdr3_length: 15
d_call: -
j_call: TRBJ1-6
v_call: TRBV2
cdr3_nt: TGTGCCAGCAGTGAAGCGCGGCTTGGGAATTCACCCCTCCACTTT
cdr3_aa: CASSEARLGNSPLHF

clone_size: -
cdr3_length: 16
d_call: TRBD2
j_call: TRBJ2-7
v_call: TRBV5-1
cdr3_nt: TGCGCCAGCAGGATGGGGACTAGCGGGAGGGCGGACGAGCAGTACTTC
cdr3_aa: CASRMGTSGRADEQYF

clone_size: -
cdr3_length: 15
d_call: TRBD2
j_call: TRBJ2-3
v_call: TRBV29-1
cdr3_nt: TGCAGCGTTGAAGGGCTAGCGGGGCTCACAGATACGCAGTATTTT
cdr3_aa: CSVEGLAGLTDTQYF

clone_size: -
cdr3_length: 15
d_call: -
j_call: TRBJ2-5
v_call: TRBV7-9
cdr3_nt: TGTGCCAGCAGCTTAGGCTCTTCGGGGGTGAAGACCCAGTACTTC
cdr3_aa: CASSLGSSGVKTQYF

clone_size: -
cdr3_length: 15
d_call: -
j_call: TRBJ1-1
v_call: TRBV10-2
cdr3_nt: TGCGCCAGCAGCCCTTCGGGACATCAGAACACTGAAGCTTTCTTT
cdr3_aa: CASSPSGHQNTEAFF

clone_size: -
cdr3_length: 15
d_call: -
j_call: TRBJ2-3
v_call: TRBV6-5
cdr3_nt: TGTGCCAGCAGTTACTCGTTAGGAGGCACAGATACGCAGTATTTT
cdr3_aa: CASSYSLGGTDTQYF

clone_size: -
cdr3_length: 15
d_call: -
j_call: TRBJ2-3
v_call: TRBV2
cdr3_nt: TGTGCCAGTAAACGGGACACAAAAGAGGCAGATACGCAGTATTTT
cdr3_aa: CASKRDTKEADTQYF

clone_size: -
cdr3_length: 14
d_call: TRBD2
j_call: TRBJ2-7
v_call: TRBV2
cdr3_nt: TGTGCCAGCAGGAGTAACGGGGGGTCCTACGAGCAGTACTTC
cdr3_aa: CASRSNGGSYEQYF

clone_size: -
cdr3_length: 16
d_call: TRBD2
j_call: TRBJ2-3
v_call: TRBV7-6
cdr3_nt: TGTGCCAGCAGCCCTAGCGGGGGAACCCACACAGATACGCAGTATTTT
cdr3_aa: CASSPSGGTHTDTQYF

clone_size: -
cdr3_length: 15
d_call: TRBD1
j_call: TRBJ1-6
v_call: TRBV5-1
cdr3_nt: TGCGCCAGCAGCTTGGCAGGACAGGAGAATTCACCCCTCCACTTT
cdr3_aa: CASSLAGQENSPLHF

clone_size: once
cdr3_length: 15
d_call: TRBD1
j_call: TRBJ2-5
v_call: TRBV4-1
cdr3_nt: TGCGCCAGCAGCCCCGGAACAGGGACAGGGGAGACCCAGTACTTC
cdr3_aa: CASSPGTGTGETQYF

clone_size: -
cdr3_length: 13
d_call: TRBD2
j_call: TRBJ2-1
v_call: TRBV10-1
cdr3_nt: TGCGCCAGCAGTGAGGGACTAGTTGATGAGCAGTTCTTC
cdr3_aa: CASSEGLVDEQFF

clone_size: -
cdr3_length: 15
d_call: -
j_call: TRBJ2-7
v_call: TRBV7-6
cdr3_nt: TGTGCCAGCAGCTTAGGCTCCAGGGGGGATGGCGAGCAGTACTTC
cdr3_aa: CASSLGSRGDGEQYF

clone_size: -
cdr3_length: 14
d_call: TRBD1
j_call: TRBJ2-7
v_call: TRBV5-1
cdr3_nt: TGCGCCAGCAGCCCGAGGACAGGTAGCTACGAGCAGTACTTC
cdr3_aa: CASSPRTGSYEQYF

clone_size: -
cdr3_length: 16
d_call: -
j_call: TRBJ2-5
v_call: TRBV28
cdr3_nt: TGTGCCAGCAGTGGGGTAGGGGCCCGTACCCAAGAGACCCAGTACTTC
cdr3_aa: CASSGVGARTQETQYF

clone_size: -
cdr3_length: 13
d_call: -
j_call: TRBJ2-3
v_call: TRBV28
cdr3_nt: TGTGCCAGCAAGGACACTAACACAGATACGCAGTATTTT
cdr3_aa: CASKDTNTDTQYF

clone_size: -
cdr3_length: 14
d_call: -
j_call: TRBJ1-2
v_call: TRBV10-3
cdr3_nt: TGTGCCATCACCGTACAGGGAAGTGCCTATGGCTACACCTTC
cdr3_aa: CAITVQGSAYGYTF

clone_size: once
cdr3_length: 11
d_call: -
j_call: TRBJ1-2
v_call: TRBV20-1
cdr3_nt: TGCAGGCAAAGTGGAGGGCAGGGCTACACCTTC
cdr3_aa: CRQSGGQGYTF

clone_size: -
cdr3_length: 11
d_call: -
j_call: TRBJ2-7
v_call: TRBV7-2
cdr3_nt: TGTGCCAGCAGCGTCGGGTACGAGCAGTACTTC
cdr3_aa: CASSVGYEQYF

clone_size: -
cdr3_length: 15
d_call: -
j_call: TRBJ2-2
v_call: TRBV4-1
cdr3_nt: TGCGCCAGCAGCGTGCGACAGGCGAACACCGGGGAGCTGTTTTTT
cdr3_aa: CASSVRQANTGELFF